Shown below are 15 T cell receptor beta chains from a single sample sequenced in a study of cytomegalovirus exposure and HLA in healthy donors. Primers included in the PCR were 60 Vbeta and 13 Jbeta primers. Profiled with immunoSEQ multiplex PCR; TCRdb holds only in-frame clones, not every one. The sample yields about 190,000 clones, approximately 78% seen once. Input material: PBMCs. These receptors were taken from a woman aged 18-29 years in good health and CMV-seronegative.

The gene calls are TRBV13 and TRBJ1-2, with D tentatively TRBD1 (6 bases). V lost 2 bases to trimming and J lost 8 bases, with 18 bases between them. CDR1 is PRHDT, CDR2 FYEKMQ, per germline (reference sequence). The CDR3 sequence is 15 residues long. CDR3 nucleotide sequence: TGTGCCAGCAGCTTACAGGGACACAACCTAGGGGGCTACACCTTC. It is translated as CASSLQGHNLGGYTF.

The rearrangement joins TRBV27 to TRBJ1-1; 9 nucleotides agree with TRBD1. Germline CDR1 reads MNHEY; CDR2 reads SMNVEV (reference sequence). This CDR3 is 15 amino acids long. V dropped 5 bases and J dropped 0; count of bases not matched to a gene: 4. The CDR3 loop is CASSVRTGVNTEAFF. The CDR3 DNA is TGTGCCAGCAGTGTCAGGACAGGGGTGAACACTGAAGCTTTCTTT.

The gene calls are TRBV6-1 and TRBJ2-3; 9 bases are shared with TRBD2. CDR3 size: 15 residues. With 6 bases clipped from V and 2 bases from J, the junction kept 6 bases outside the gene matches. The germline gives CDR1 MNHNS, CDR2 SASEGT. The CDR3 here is CASRLSGGNTDTQYF. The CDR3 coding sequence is TGTGCCAGCAGGTTGAGCGGGGGGAACACAGATACGCAGTATTTT.

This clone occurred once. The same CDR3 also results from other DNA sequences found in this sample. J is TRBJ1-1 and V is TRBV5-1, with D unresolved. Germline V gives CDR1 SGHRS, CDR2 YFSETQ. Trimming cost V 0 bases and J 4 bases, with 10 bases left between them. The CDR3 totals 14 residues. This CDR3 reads CASSLAGEGTEAFF. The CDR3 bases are TGCGCCAGCAGCTTGGCCGGGGAAGGCACTGAAGCTTTCTTT.

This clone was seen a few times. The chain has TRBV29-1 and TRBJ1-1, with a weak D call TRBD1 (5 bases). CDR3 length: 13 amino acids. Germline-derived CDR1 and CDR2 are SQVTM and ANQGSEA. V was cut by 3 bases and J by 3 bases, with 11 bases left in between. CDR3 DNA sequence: TGCAGCGTTGATGTGGGGCAAGACACTGAAGCTTTCTTT. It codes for CSVDVGQDTEAFF.

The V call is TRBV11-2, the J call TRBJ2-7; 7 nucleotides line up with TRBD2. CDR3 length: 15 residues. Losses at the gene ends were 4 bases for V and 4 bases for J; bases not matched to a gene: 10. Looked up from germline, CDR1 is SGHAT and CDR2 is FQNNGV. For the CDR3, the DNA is TGTGCCAGCAGCTATCGGCGGGAGCAAAGGTACGAGCAGTACTTC. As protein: CASSYRREQRYEQYF.

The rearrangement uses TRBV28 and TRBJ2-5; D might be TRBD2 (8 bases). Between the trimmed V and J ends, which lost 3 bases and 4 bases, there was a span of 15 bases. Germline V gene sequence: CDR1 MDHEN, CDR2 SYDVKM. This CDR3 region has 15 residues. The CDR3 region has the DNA TGTGCCAGCAGTTTTCGGGAGGGGGCGGGAGAGACCCAGTACTTC. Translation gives CASSFREGAGETQYF.

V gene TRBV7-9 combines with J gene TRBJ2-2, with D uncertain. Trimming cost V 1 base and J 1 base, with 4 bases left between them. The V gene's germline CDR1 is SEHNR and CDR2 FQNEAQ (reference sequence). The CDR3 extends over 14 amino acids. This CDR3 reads CASSLDRNTGELFF. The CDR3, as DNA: TGTGCCAGCAGCTTAGACAGGAACACCGGGGAGCTGTTTTTT.

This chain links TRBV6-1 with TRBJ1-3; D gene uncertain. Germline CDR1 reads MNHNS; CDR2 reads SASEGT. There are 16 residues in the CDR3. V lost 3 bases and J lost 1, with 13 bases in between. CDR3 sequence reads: CASSEGYIPSGNTIYF. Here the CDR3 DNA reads TGTGCCAGCAGTGAGGGCTACATACCGTCTGGAAACACCATATATTTT.

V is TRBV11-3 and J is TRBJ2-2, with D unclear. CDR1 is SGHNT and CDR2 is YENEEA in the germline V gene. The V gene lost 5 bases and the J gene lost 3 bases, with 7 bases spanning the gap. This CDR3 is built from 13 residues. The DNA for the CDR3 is TGTGCCAGCAGCCGAACGGACACCGGGGAGCTGTTTTTT. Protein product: CASSRTDTGELFF.

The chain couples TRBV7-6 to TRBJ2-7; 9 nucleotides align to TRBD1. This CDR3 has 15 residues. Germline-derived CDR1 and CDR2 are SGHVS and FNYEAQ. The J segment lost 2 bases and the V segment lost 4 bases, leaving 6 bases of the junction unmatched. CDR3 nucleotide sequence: TGTGCCAGCAGCTCAGGGACAGGGAAGGCCTACGAGCAGTACTTC. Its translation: CASSSGTGKAYEQYF. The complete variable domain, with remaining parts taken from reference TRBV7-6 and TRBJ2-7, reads GAGVSQSPRYKVTKRGQDVALRCDPISGHVSLYWYRQALGQGPEFLTYFNYEAQQDKSGLPNDRFSAERPEGSISTLTIQRTEQRDSAMYRCASSSGTGKAYEQYFGPGTRLTVT.

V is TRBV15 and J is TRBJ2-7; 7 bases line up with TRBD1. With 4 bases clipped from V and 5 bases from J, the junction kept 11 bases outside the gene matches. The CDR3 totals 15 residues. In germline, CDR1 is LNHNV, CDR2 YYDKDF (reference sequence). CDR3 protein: CATSTARTGRDEQYF. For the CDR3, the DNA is TGTGCCACCAGCACCGCCAGGACAGGCAGGGACGAGCAGTACTTC.

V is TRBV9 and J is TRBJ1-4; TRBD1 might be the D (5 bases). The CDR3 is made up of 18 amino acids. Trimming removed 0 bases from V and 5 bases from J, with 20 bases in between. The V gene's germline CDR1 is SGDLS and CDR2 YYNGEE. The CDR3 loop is CASSVASGTGLRNEKLFF. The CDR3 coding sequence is TGTGCCAGCAGCGTAGCTTCCGGGACGGGACTCCGGAATGAAAAACTGTTTTTT.

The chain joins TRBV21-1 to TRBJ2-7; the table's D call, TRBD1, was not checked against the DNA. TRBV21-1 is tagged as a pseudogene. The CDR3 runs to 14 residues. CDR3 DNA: TGTGCCAGCAGAAAGGTGGACAGAACCTACGAGCAGTACTTC. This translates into CASRKVDRTYEQYF.

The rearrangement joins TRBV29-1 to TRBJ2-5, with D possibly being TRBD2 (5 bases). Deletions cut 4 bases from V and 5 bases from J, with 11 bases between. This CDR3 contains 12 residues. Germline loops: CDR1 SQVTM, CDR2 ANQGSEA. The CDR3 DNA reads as TGCAGCGTTGTTGTGGGCGGGGAGACCCAGTACTTC. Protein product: CSVVVGGETQYF.